This T cell receptor (beta chain) comes out of a study of identical twins (dated by TCRdb to 2016 to 2018). In terms of the full investigation: To test whether fetal clonotypes persist, the study used deep sequencing on TCR alpha and beta repertoires from monozygotic twins, unrelated adults of various ages, and cord blood. To rule out contamination, the twin experiments were replicated at different times with different library preparation protocols. On the study overall, not on this receptor specifically: Recombination models systematically underestimated out-of-frame TCR alpha sharing in monozygotic twins but agreed with sharing between unrelated individuals. The excess sharing between twins in beta out-of-frame sequences was weaker because fewer shared sequences reduced the signal-to-noise ratio. Abundant cord blood beta clonotypes carried fewer insertions; young adult naive repertoires showed a weaker similar trend, while memory repertoires showed none. Because the same donors could not be followed over many years, the conclusions relied on cross-sectional statistical analysis. Invariant T cells such as MAIT and iNKT could partly confound zero-insertion analyses, though diverse VJ usage argued against this for most clonotypes. Out-of-frame TCR alpha sequences shared between twins showed an excess of low generation-probability sequences compared with coincidental sharing between unrelated individuals.

Sequences SGHDT (CDR1) and YYEEEE (CDR2) are obtained from the germline V gene. The CDR3 covers 13 residues, taking in both the cysteine and the phenylalanine. The DNA shown is the 39-base CDR3, in frame from base 1. Library prep was done by 5' RACE. The listed sequencing device is Illumina HiSeq 2000. A universal primer binding site was added through template switching, and the final cDNA carried a unique molecular identifier so that TCR cDNA molecules could be counted accurately. Specific primers in the conserved constant-segment region were used to synthesize first-strand cDNA for the TCR alpha and beta chains. Each cDNA library was double barcoded, with a SMART-Mk sample barcode plus Illumina barcodes, to control for contamination. TruSeq adapter sequences, together with Illumina sample barcodes, were added in two successive PCR steps. Sequencing of the TCR alpha and beta cDNA libraries was done on the Illumina HiSeq platform using custom primers. As for the authors' bioinformatics: Raw reads were processed with MiGEC to extract unique molecular identifiers, and MiXCR was used to determine CDR3 positions. For each individual, recombination models were inferred using an EM algorithm with the repgenHMM and IGoR tools. Shared clonotypes were analyzed with the tcR package in R, and sharing was normalized by the product of cloneset sizes. Out-of-frame nonproductive sequences were analyzed to study raw recombination free of thymic and clonal selection effects. The public reads were run again by TCRdb, first through fastp at Q25 and then through MiXCR, and only productive beta chains were kept. Each CDR3 protein appears once, grouped with its most common genes and DNA. The V and J calls and clone size come from TCRdb's table, not from the authors' own analysis. Across this sample there are 1.5 million to 2 million distinct CDR3 sequences, with around a third seen only once. The ten biggest clones cover less than 0.35% of the sample.

Every donor in the study was a healthy Caucasian. Concerning this clonotype: Its cognate antigen has yet to be identified. Relative to the germline gene, one junction end is altered; a read error may explain this.

This clonotype originated in a newborn girl in good health. Sequencing was performed on cord blood. Recombination connected TRBV5-6 to TRBJ2-4; the junction holds 7 bases that match TRBD1. CDR3 protein: CASSTGAKNIHYF. The bases are TGTGCCAGCAGCACAGGGGCCAAAAACATTCACTACTTC.